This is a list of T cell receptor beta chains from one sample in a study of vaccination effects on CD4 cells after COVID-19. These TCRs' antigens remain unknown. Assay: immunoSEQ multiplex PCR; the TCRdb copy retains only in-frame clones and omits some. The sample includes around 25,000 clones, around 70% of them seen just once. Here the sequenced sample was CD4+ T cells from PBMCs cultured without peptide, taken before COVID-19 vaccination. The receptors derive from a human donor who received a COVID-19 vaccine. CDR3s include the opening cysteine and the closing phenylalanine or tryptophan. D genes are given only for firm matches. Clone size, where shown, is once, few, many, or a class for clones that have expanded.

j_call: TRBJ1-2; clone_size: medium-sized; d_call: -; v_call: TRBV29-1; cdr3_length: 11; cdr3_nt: TGCAGCGTTCGGGGCGGGGATGGCTACACCTTC; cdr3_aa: CSVRGGDGYTF
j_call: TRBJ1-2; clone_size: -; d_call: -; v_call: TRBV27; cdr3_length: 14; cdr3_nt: TGTGCCAGCAGTCCCTGGGGCCCAAACCGTGGCTACACCTTC; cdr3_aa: CASSPWGPNRGYTF
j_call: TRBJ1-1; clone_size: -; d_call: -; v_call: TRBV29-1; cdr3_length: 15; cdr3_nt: TGCAGCGTTGAAAAGCCGTGGCAGACGAACACTGAAGCTTTCTTT; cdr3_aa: CSVEKPWQTNTEAFF
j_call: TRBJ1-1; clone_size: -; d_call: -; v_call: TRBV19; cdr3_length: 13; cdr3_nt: TGTGCCAGTAGTACGCATCAGAACACTGAAGCTTTCTTT; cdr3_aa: CASSTHQNTEAFF
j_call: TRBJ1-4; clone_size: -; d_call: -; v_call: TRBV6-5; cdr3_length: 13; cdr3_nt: TGTGCCAGTCGGGACAACTCGAAGGAAAAACTGTTTTTT; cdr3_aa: CASRDNSKEKLFF
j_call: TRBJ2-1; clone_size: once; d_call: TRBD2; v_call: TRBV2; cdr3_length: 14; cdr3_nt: TGTGCCAGTACAGCGGGGGGGCGGTTGAATGAGCAGTTCTTC; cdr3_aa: CASTAGGRLNEQFF
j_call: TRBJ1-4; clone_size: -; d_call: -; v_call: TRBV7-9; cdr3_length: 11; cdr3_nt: TGTGCCATCCCGGACGGCCCTAGACTGTTTTTT; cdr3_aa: CAIPDGPRLFF
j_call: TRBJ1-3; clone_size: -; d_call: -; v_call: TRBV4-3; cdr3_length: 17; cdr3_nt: TGCGCCAGCAGCCAAGATCTTACCCACGACTCTGGAAACACCATATATTTT; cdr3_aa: CASSQDLTHDSGNTIYF
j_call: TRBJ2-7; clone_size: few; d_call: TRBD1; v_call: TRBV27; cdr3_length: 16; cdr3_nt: TGTGCCAGCAGTTTATGGCCCGGACAGGGGGAGTCCGAGCAGTACTTC; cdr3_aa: CASSLWPGQGESEQYF
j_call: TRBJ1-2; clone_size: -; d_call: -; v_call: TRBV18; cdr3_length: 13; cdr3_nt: TGTGCCAGCTCACACGACAGCTTCTATGGCTACACCTTC; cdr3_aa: CASSHDSFYGYTF
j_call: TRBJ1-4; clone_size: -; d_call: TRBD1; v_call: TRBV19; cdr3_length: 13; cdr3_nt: TGTGCCAGTAGTTGGCAGGGGGGTGAAAAACTGTTTTTT; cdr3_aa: CASSWQGGEKLFF
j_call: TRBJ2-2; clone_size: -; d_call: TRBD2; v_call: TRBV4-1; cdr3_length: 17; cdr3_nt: TGCGCCAGCAGGCTTAGCGGGGGGGCGACGGGTACCGGGGAGCTGTTTTTT; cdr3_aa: CASRLSGGATGTGELFF
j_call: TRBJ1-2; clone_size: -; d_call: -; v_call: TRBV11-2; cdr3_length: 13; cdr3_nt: TGTGCCAGCAGCTTAGAGGGGGCTATAGGCTACACCTTC; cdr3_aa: CASSLEGAIGYTF
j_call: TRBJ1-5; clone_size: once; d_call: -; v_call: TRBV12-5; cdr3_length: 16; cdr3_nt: TGTGCTAGTGGTTTGGCGATACAGGGACCCCTTGGGCCCCAGCATTTT; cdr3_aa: CASGLAIQGPLGPQHF
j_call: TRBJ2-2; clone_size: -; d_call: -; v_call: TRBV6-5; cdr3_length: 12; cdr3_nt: TGTGCCAGCAGGCTTAGTACCGGGGAGCTGTTTTTT; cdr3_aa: CASRLSTGELFF
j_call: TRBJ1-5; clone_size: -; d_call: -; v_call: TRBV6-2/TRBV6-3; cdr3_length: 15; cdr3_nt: TGTGCCAGCAGTTCCAACAGGGCCATGCATCAGCCCCAGCATTTT; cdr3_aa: CASSSNRAMHQPQHF
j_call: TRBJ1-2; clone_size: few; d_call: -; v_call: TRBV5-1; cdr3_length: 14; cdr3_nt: TGCGCCAGCAGCTTCGGGGACCGGAACTATGGCTACACCTTC; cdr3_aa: CASSFGDRNYGYTF
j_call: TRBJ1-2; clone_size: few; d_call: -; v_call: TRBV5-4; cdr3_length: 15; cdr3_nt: TGTGCCAGCAGCTTTTTGATCCCAGGGGTTGATGGCTACACCTTC; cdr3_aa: CASSFLIPGVDGYTF
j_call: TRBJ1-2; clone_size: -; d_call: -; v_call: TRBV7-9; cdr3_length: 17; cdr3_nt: TGTGCCAGCAGCCTCACCTTAGGGGGGGCCATCGGTGATGGCTACACCTTC; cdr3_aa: CASSLTLGGAIGDGYTF
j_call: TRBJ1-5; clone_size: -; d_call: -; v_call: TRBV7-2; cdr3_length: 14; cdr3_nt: TGTGCCAGCAGCCCGAATCCCGCAAATCAGCCCCAGCATTTT; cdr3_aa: CASSPNPANQPQHF
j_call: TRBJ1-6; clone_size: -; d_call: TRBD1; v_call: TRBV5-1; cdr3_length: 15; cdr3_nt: TGCGCCAGCAGCTACAACAGGGGAGAGGGTTCACCCCTCCACTTT; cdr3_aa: CASSYNRGEGSPLHF
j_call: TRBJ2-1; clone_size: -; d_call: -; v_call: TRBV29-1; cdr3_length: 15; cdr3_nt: TGCAGCGTTGTGGGCTGGGGCCATCCCTACAATGAGCAGTTCTTC; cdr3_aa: CSVVGWGHPYNEQFF
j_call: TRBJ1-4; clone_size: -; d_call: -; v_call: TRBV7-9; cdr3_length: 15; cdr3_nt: TGTGCCAGCAGCTTACGGGGCCCAGAAAATGAAAAACTGTTTTTT; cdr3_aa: CASSLRGPENEKLFF
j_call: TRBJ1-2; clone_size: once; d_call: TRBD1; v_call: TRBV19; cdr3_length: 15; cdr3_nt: TGTGCCAGTAGTATCGGACAGGGAGGACGTTGGGGCTACACCTTC; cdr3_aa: CASSIGQGGRWGYTF
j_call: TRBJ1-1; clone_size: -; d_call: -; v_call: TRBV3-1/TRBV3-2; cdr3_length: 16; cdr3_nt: TGTGCCAGCAGCCACCGTTCGACAGCCTTGAACACTGAAGCTTTCTTT; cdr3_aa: CASSHRSTALNTEAFF
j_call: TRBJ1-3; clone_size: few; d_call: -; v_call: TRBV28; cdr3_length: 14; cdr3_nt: TGTGCCAGCATGGACGGCAGCTCTGGAAACACCATATATTTT; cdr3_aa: CASMDGSSGNTIYF
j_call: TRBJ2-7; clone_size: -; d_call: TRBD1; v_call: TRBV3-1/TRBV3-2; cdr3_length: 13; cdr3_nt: TGTGCCAGCAGCCTCCAGGGGGCCTACGAGCAGTACTTC; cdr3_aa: CASSLQGAYEQYF
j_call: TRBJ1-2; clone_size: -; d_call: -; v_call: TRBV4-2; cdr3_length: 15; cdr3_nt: TGTGCCAGCAGCCAAGGAGTCAGGGAGTCCTCTGGCTACACCTTC; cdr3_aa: CASSQGVRESSGYTF
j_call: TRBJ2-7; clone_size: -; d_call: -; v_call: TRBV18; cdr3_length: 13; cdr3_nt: TGTGCCAGCTCACCTGCTTCGGGGTACGAGCAGTACTTC; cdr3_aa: CASSPASGYEQYF
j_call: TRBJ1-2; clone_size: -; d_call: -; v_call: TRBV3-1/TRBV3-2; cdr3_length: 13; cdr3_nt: TGTGCCAGCAGCCTATCAGAGGTCTATGGCTACACCTTC; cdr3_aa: CASSLSEVYGYTF
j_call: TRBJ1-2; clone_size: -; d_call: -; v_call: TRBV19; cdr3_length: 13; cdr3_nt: TGTGCCAGTCGTACGGAATCTAACTATGGCTACACCTTC; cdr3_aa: CASRTESNYGYTF
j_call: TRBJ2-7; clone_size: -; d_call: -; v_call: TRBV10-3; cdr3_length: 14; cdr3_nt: TGTGCCATCAGTACCGGGACGGACCTCTACGAGCAGTACTTC; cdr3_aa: CAISTGTDLYEQYF
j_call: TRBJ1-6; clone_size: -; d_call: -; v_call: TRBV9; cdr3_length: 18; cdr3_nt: TGTGCCAGCAGCGCCACCCGCCACGGGGGCTCCTATAATTCACCCCTCCACTTT; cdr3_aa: CASSATRHGGSYNSPLHF
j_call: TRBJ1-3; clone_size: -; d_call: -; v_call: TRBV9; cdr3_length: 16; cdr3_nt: TGTGCCAGCAGCGTAGGGGGCAGGAGCTCTGGAAACACCATATATTTT; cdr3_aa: CASSVGGRSSGNTIYF
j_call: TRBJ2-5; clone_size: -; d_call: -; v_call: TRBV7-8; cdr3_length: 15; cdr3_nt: TGTGCCAGCAGCTTAGCTCGGACAACCTCAGAGACCCAGTACTTC; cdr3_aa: CASSLARTTSETQYF
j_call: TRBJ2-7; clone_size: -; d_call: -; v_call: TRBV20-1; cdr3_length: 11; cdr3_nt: TGCAGTGCGCCAGGGGCGGGCGAGCAGTACTTC; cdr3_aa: CSAPGAGEQYF
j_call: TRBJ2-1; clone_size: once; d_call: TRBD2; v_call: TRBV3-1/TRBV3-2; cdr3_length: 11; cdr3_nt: TGTGCCAGCAGCAGCGGGAGAGGGCAGTTCTTC; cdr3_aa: CASSSGRGQFF
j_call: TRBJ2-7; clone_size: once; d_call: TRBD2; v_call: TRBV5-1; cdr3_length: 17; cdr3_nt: TGCGCCAGCAGCTTGCTAGCGGGAGCGTCCGGGGGAGCCGAGCAGTACTTC; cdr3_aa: CASSLLAGASGGAEQYF
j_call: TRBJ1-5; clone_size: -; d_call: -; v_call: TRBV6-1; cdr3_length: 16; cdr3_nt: TGTGCCAGCAGTGAAGGCCAGGGTTTCGGCAATCAGCCCCAGCATTTT; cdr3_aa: CASSEGQGFGNQPQHF
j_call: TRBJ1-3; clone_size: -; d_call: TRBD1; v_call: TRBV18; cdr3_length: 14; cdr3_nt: TGTGCCAGCTCCAGGGGGAACTCTGGAAACACCATATATTTT; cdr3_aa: CASSRGNSGNTIYF
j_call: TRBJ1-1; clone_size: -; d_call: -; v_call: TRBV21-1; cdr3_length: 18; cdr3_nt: TGTGCCAGCAGCGCCTGGGACAGGGGGCCTGGGCTGGGCGCTGAAGCTTTCTTT; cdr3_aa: CASSAWDRGPGLGAEAFF
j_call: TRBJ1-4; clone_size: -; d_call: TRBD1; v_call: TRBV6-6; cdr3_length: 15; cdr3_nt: TGTGCCAGCAGGACTCCGGGACAGGGCGTTGAAAAACTGTTTTTT; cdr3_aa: CASRTPGQGVEKLFF
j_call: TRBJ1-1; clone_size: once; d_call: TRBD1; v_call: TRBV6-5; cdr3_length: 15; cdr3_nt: TGTGCCACATTTCCTTTGTGGACAGGGGGCACTGAAGCTTTCTTT; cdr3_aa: CATFPLWTGGTEAFF
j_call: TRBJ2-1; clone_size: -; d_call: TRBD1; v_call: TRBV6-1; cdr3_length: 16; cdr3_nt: TGTGCCAGCAGTGAAGCGGGAACAGGGGCCTACAATGAGCAGTTCTTC; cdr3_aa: CASSEAGTGAYNEQFF
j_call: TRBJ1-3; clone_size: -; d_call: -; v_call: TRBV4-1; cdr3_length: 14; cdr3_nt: TGCGCCAGCAGCCAAGGTAGCTCTGGAAACACCATATATTTT; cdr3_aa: CASSQGSSGNTIYF
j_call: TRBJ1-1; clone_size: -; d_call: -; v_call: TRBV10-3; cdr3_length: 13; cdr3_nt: TGTGCCATCACTGCCGGGACTGGAGCTGAAGCTTTCTTT; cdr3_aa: CAITAGTGAEAFF
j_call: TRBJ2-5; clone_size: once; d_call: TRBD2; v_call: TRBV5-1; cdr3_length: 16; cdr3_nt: TGCGCCAGCAGCCCCAACCGGGGGGGAGGCCAAGAGACCCAGTACTTC; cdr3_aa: CASSPNRGGGQETQYF
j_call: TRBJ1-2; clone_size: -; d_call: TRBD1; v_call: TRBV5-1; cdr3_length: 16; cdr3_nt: TGCGCCAGCAGCAACCTTCCGGGACAGGGAATCTGGGGCTACACCTTC; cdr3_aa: CASSNLPGQGIWGYTF
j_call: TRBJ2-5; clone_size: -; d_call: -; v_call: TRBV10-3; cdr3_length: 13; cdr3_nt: TGTGCCATCAGTGAGTCAGTCCAAGAGACCCAGTACTTC; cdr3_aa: CAISESVQETQYF
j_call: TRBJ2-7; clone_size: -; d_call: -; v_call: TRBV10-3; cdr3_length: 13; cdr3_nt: TGTGCCATCAGTGAGTACAGGGCGAGCGAGCAGTACTTC; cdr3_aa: CAISEYRASEQYF
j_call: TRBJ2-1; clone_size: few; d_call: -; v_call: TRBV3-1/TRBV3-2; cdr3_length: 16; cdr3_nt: TGTGCCAGCAGCCTCCTGGGGAGGGGGCCGGGCAATGAGCAGTTCTTC; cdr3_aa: CASSLLGRGPGNEQFF
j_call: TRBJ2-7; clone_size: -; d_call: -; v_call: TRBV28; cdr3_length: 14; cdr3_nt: TGTGCCAGCAGTCGCCAGGGCACTGTCTACGAGCAGTACTTC; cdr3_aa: CASSRQGTVYEQYF
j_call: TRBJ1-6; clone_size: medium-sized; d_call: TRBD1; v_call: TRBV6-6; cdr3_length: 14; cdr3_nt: TGTGCCAGCAGTTCCGGACAGGGAGGGTCACCCCTCCACTTT; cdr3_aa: CASSSGQGGSPLHF
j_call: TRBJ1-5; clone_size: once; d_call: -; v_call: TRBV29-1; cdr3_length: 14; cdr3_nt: TGCAGCGTTCTGGACAGCTATAGCAATCAGCCCCAGCATTTT; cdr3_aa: CSVLDSYSNQPQHF
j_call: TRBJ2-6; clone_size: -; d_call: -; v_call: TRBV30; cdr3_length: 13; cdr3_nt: TGTGCCTGGAGAAACTCTGGGGCCAACGTCCTGACTTTC; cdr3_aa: CAWRNSGANVLTF